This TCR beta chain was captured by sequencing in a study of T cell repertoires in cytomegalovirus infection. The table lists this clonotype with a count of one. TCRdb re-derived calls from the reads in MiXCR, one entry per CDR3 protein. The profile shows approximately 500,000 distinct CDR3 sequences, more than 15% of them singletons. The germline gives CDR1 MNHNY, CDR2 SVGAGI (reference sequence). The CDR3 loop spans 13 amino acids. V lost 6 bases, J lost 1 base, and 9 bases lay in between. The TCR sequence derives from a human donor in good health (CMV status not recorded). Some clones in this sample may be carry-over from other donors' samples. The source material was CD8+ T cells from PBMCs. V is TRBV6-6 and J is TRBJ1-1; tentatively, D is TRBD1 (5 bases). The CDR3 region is CASRAGTNTEAFF. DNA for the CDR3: TGTGCCAGCAGAGCCGGGACGAACACTGAAGCTTTCTTT.